This entry is about one T cell receptor (beta chain). What it binds is not known. The sample is drawn from a study of shared clonotypes between healthy human individuals. Broader study findings: Clonotypes not shared had lower generation probabilities than those common to all four donors.

The CDR3 length is 17 residues. V shed 6 bases and J 3 bases; nucleotides not matched to a gene: 11. Germline V CDR1 and CDR2: MDHEN, SYDVKM. The table came from immunoSEQ multiplex PCR; TCRdb's copy has only in-frame clones and leaves some out. Of approximately 2,300,000 clones listed, about nine tenths are singletons. Sequenced sample: naive CD4+ T cells from PBMCs. As for subset: CD45RA+ positively selected. The clonotype comes from a man aged 18 to 35 in good health. Some clones in this sample may be carry-over from other donors' samples. This chain links TRBV28 with TRBJ2-3; 11 bases match TRBD2. DNA of the CDR3: TGTGCCAGCAGACCTTCCCTAGCGGGAGGCCCTACAGATACGCAGTATTTT. This translates into CASRPSLAGGPTDTQYF.